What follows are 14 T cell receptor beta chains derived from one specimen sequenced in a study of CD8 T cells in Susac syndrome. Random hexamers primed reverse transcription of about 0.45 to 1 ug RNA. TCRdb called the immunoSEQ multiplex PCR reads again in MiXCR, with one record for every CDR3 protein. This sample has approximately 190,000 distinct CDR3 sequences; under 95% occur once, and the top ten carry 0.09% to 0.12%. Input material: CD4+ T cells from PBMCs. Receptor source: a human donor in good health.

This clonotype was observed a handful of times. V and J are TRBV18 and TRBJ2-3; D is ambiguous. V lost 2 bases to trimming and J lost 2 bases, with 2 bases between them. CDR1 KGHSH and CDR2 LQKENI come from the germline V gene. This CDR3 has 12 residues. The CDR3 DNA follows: TGTGCCAGCTCACCATACACAGATACGCAGTATTTT. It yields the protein CASSPYTDTQYF.

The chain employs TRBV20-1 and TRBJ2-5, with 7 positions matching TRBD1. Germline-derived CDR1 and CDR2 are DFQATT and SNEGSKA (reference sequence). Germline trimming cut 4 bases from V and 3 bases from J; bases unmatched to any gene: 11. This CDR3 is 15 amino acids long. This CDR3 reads CSAISLQGTEETQYF. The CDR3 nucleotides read TGCAGTGCTATATCCTTACAGGGGACCGAAGAGACCCAGTACTTC.

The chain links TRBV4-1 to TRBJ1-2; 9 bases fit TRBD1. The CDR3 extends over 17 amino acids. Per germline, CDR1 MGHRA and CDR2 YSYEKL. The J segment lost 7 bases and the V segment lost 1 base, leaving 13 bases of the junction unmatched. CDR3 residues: CASSQVGRQGDKPGYTF. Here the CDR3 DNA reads TGCGCCAGCAGCCAAGTGGGGCGACAGGGGGATAAACCTGGCTACACCTTC.

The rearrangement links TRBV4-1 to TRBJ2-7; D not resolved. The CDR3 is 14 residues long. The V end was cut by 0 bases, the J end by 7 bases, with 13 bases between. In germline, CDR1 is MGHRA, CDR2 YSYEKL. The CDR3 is CASSQENGWGEQYF. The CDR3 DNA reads TGCGCCAGCAGCCAAGAAAATGGGTGGGGTGAGCAGTACTTC.

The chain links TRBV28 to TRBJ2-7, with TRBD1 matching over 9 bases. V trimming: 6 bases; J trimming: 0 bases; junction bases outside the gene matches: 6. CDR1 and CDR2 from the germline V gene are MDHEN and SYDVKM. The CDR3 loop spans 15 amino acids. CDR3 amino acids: CASRLGTGRSYEQYF. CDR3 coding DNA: TGTGCCAGCAGGCTAGGGACAGGGCGCTCCTACGAGCAGTACTTC. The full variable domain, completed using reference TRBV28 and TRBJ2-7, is DVKVTQSSRYLVKRTGEKVFLECVQDMDHENMFWYRQDPGLGLRLIYFSYDVKMKEKGDIPEGYSVSREKKERFSLILESASTNQTSMYLCASRLGTGRSYEQYFGPGTRLTVT.

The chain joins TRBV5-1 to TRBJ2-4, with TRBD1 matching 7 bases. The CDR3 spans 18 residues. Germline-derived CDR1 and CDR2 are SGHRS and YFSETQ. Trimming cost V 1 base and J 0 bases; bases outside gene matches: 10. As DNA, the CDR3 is TGCGCCAGCAGCTTGTATCGCCGGGACAGATTAGCCAAAAACATTCAGTACTTC. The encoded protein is CASSLYRRDRLAKNIQYF.

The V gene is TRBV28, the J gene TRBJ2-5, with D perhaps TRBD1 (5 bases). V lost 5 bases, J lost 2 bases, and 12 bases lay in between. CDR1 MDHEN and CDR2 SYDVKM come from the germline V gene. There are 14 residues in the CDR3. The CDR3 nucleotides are TGTGCCAGCAGTCCGCAAGACAGACAAGAGACCCAGTACTTC. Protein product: CASSPQDRQETQYF.

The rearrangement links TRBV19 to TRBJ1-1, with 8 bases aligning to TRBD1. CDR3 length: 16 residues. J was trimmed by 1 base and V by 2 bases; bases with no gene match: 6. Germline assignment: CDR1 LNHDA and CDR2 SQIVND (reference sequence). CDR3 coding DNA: TGTGCCAGTAGTATATCAACGGGGACAGGGAACACTGAAGCTTTCTTT. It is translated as CASSISTGTGNTEAFF.

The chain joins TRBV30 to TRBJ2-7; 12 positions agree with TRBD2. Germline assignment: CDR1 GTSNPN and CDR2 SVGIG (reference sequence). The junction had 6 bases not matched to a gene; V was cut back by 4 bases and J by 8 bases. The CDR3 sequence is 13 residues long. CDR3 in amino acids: CAWTTSGGYKQYF. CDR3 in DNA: TGTGCCTGGACAACTAGCGGGGGGTATAAGCAGTACTTC. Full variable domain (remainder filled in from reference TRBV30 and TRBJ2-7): SQTIHQWPATLVQPVGSPLSLECTVEGTSNPNLYWYRQAAGRGLQLLFYSVGIGQISSEVPQNLSASRPQDRQFILSSKKLLLSDSGFYLCAWTTSGGYKQYFGPGTRLTVT.

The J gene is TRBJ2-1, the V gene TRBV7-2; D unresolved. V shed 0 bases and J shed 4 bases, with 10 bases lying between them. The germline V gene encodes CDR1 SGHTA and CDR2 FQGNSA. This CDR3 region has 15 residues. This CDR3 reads CASSLAQGSYNEQFF. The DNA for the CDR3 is TGTGCCAGCAGCTTAGCGCAAGGAAGTTACAATGAGCAGTTCTTC.

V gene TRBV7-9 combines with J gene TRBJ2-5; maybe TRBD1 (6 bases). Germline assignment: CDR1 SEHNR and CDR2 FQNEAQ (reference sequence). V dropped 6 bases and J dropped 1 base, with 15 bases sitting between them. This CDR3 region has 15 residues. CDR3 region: CASSHRVVLQETQYF. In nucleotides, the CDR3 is TGTGCCAGCAGTCACAGGGTTGTCCTCCAAGAGACCCAGTACTTC.

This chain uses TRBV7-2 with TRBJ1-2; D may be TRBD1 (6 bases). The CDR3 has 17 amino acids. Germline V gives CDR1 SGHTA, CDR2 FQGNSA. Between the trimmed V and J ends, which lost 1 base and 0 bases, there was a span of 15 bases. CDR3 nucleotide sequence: TGTGCCAGCAGCTTAGACGGGGGGGCAAGGGCTAACTATGGCTACACCTTC. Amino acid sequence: CASSLDGGARANYGYTF.

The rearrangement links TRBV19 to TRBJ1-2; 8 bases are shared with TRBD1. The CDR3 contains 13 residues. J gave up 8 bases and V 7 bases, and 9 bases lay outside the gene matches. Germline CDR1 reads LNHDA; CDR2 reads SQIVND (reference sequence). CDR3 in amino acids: CASTLDRDGGYTF. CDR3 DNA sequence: TGTGCCAGTACCCTGGACAGGGACGGAGGCTACACCTTC. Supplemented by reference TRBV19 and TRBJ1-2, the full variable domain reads DGGITQSPKYLFRKEGQNVTLSCEQNLNHDAMYWYRQDPGQGLRLIYYSQIVNDFQKGDIAEGYSVSREKKESFPLTVTSAQKNPTAFYLCASTLDRDGGYTFGSGTRLTVV.

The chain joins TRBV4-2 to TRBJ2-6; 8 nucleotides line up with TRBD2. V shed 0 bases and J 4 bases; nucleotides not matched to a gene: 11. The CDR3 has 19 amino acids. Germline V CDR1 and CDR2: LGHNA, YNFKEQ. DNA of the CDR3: TGTGCCAGCAGCCAAGAAGCAGCGGGGGTCATCGTCGGGGCCAACGTCCTGACTTTC. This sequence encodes CASSQEAAGVIVGANVLTF.